This T cell receptor beta chain is from a study of Ad26.COV2.S vaccination and SARS-CoV-2 variants. Across the study: Ad26.COV2.S was injected intramuscularly once or twice, 56 days apart. Study-level results: Relative to placebo recipients, vaccine recipients exhibited elevated spike-specific TCR breadth.

Treatment of the sample: approximately 18 received Ad26.COV2.S at low or high dose, single or two shots; 5 received placebo; per-sample allocation not given. The samples date from day 63 after the first vaccine or placebo injection. Donation was by an adult aged 18-55 years who was in Boston. A remark on this clone: Its target is unknown.

V dropped 3 bases and J dropped 4; count of bases not matched to a gene: 7. The CDR3 is made up of 16 amino acids. CDR1 is MNHEY, CDR2 SMNVEV, per germline (reference sequence). The assay was immunoSEQ multiplex PCR, and TCRdb's table has in-frame clones only and misses some. The table shows about 350,000 clones, with about 86% occurring only once. Sequences were derived from peripheral blood, sampled in a trial of Ad26.COV2.S vaccine versus placebo. J is TRBJ2-3 and V is TRBV27; 10 bases agree with TRBD1. The TCR originated in a person aged 18-60 years who received the Ad26.COV2.S COVID-19 vaccine or a placebo. The CDR3 DNA reads as TGTGCCAGCAGTTTGGGGACAGGGGTTCTCGCAGATACGCAGTATTTT. Amino acid sequence: CASSLGTGVLADTQYF.